Listed below are T cell receptor beta chains from one sample, sequenced in a study of cytomegalovirus exposure and HLA in healthy donors. Method: immunoSEQ multiplex PCR; TCRdb's copy keeps in-frame clones and lacks some. Seen here are about 170,000 clones, roughly 70% observed once, and the top ten hold roughly 3%. Sequenced material: PBMCs. These receptors were obtained from a woman aged 50 to 65 in good health and CMV-seropositive. CDR3s include the opening cysteine and the closing phenylalanine or tryptophan. D genes are given only for firm matches. Some rows have no size entry. The others give once, few or many, or a class for an expanded clone.

V gene	D gene	clone size	J gene	CDR3 DNA	CDR3 protein
TRBV9	NA	NA	TRBJ1-4	TGTGCCAGCAGCCCCCAGGGGCTCGGGGTTTCGGGAAAACTGTTTTTT	CASSPQGLGVSGKLFF
TRBV7-9	NA	once	TRBJ1-2	TGTGCCAGCAGCTTAGAACTGGGCCTGGGTGGCTACACCTTC	CASSLELGLGGYTF
TRBV18	TRBD1	NA	TRBJ1-1	TGTGCCAGCTCACCCACAGGGGGCGGAGGGGCGAAGACTGAAGCTTTCTTT	CASSPTGGGGAKTEAFF
TRBV5-1	NA	NA	TRBJ2-7	TGCGCCAGCAGCTCATCGCAGGGGTTCGAGCAGTACTTC	CASSSSQGFEQYF
TRBV2	NA	once	TRBJ2-6	TGTGCCAGCAGAGCCACAGGCACTGGGGCCAACGTCCTGACTTTC	CASRATGTGANVLTF
TRBV5-5	NA	NA	TRBJ1-4	TGTGCCAGCAGCTCGCCTAATTGGGGGGAAACAACTAATGAAAAACTGTTTTTT	CASSSPNWGETTNEKLFF
TRBV5-1	NA	NA	TRBJ1-6	TGCGCCAGCAGCTTGGGCCGGCAGGGCGGTTCACCCCTCCACTTT	CASSLGRQGGSPLHF
TRBV9	NA	NA	TRBJ1-1	TGTGCCAGCAGCCCACCTACCGTTGTGCGGAACACTGAAGCTTTCTTT	CASSPPTVVRNTEAFF
TRBV9	NA	NA	TRBJ1-5	TGTGCCAGCAGCGTAACGAGGTCGGGACACCCTAGCAATCAGCCCCAGCATTTT	CASSVTRSGHPSNQPQHF
TRBV13	TRBD1	NA	TRBJ2-1	TGTGCCAGCAGCCTCCTTGGACAGGGGGCGTCCTACAATGAGCAGTTCTTC	CASSLLGQGASYNEQFF
TRBV5-4	NA	NA	TRBJ1-2	TGTGCCAGCAGCCCCGGAGGCCGGACAGTGAGGTATGGCTACACCTTC	CASSPGGRTVRYGYTF
TRBV9	NA	NA	TRBJ2-3	TGTGCCAGCAGCTCCCTCCCCGGGGGATCAACGGCAGATACGCAGTATTTT	CASSSLPGGSTADTQYF
TRBV5-6	NA	NA	TRBJ2-5	TGCGCCAGCAGCTTGAGACAGGCGGTGTGGCAAGAGACCCAGTACTTC	CASSLRQAVWQETQYF
TRBV19	NA	NA	TRBJ1-5	TGTGCCAGTAGACACCAAATCAATCAGCCCCAGCATTTT	CASRHQINQPQHF
TRBV9	NA	NA	TRBJ2-7	TGTGCCAGCAGCGTAGAGAGGGACGAGCAGTACTTC	CASSVERDEQYF
TRBV10-1	NA	few	TRBJ2-3	TGCGCCAGCAGTGAGCAGGGGCTCACAGATACGCAGTATTTT	CASSEQGLTDTQYF
TRBV7-2	NA	NA	TRBJ1-1	TGTGCCAGCAGCTTGGGCAGCCACACTGAAGCTTTCTTT	CASSLGSHTEAFF
TRBV5-1	TRBD2	few	TRBJ2-5	TGCGCCAGCAGCCAGGTGGGACTAGCGTTATCTGAGACCCAGTACTTC	CASSQVGLALSETQYF
TRBV18	NA	NA	TRBJ1-3	TGTGCCAGCTCAACCGCAGGGAACGGAAACACCATATATTTT	CASSTAGNGNTIYF
TRBV9	NA	NA	TRBJ2-1	TGTGCCAGCAGCGTAGTGGCGGGGTCCTACAATGAGCAGTTCTTC	CASSVVAGSYNEQFF
TRBV5-1	NA	NA	TRBJ2-1	TGCGCCAGCAGCTCGAACCGGGACAATCGGCAGTTCTTC	CASSSNRDNRQFF
TRBV5-6	NA	few	TRBJ1-2	TGTGCCAGCAGCTCAGGGTACTATGGCTACACCTTC	CASSSGYYGYTF
TRBV7-3	NA	NA	TRBJ1-2	TGTGCCAGCAGCAGAGACAGGAACTATGGCTACACCTTC	CASSRDRNYGYTF
TRBV2	NA	NA	TRBJ1-4	TGTGCCAGTGACACTGCCTCCAATGAAAAACTGTTTTTT	CASDTASNEKLFF
TRBV5-6	TRBD1	NA	TRBJ1-5	TGTGCCAGCAGCTATGACAGGGAGGCGCCCCAGCATTTT	CASSYDREAPQHF
TRBV2	NA	NA	TRBJ1-5	TGTGCCAGCAGTCAACAGAATCAGCCCCAGCATTTT	CASSQQNQPQHF
TRBV7-9	NA	NA	TRBJ1-1	TGTGCCAGCAAACCCAGACAGGACACTGAAGCTTTCTTT	CASKPRQDTEAFF
TRBV29-1	NA	NA	TRBJ1-2	TGCAGCGTTGAGGCCGCGGAGGGGTATAATGGCTACACCTTC	CSVEAAEGYNGYTF
TRBV6-1	NA	NA	TRBJ1-2	TGTGCCAGCAGTGACTACAGTGCCGGCTATGGCTACACCTTC	CASSDYSAGYGYTF
TRBV19	TRBD2	NA	TRBJ2-1	TGTGCCAGTAGTGCCCGAAGCGGGGGCCGTTACAATGAGCAGTTCTTC	CASSARSGGRYNEQFF
TRBV7-3	TRBD1	NA	TRBJ2-7	TGTGCCAGCAGCCGGGGACAGGGGGCTGACGAGCAGTACTTC	CASSRGQGADEQYF
TRBV6-6	NA	few	TRBJ1-6	TGTGCCAGCAGTTCCGAGGGACACTCCTATAATTCACCCCTCCACTTT	CASSSEGHSYNSPLHF
TRBV11-3	NA	NA	TRBJ2-1	TGTGCCAGCAGCTTAGGCGGGAAAGGGAACAATGAGCAGTTCTTC	CASSLGGKGNNEQFF
TRBV5-1	NA	NA	TRBJ2-5	TGCGCCAGCAGCTTGCTTGTGGGGCCTCAAGAGACCCAGTACTTC	CASSLLVGPQETQYF
TRBV4-1	NA	NA	TRBJ1-1	TGCGCCAGCAGCCAAGCTAGGTTGGGTCAGAACACTGAAGCTTTCTTT	CASSQARLGQNTEAFF
TRBV13	TRBD1	NA	TRBJ1-4	TGTGCCAGCAGCCTCCGACAGGGGGGAAATGAAAAACTGTTTTTT	CASSLRQGGNEKLFF
TRBV6-6	TRBD1	NA	TRBJ1-2	TGTGCCAGCAGTTACCCGGGACAGGGGGCTCATGGCTACACCTTC	CASSYPGQGAHGYTF
TRBV5-1	NA	NA	TRBJ1-2	TGCGCCAGCAGCTTCGGGCTGGGGAGCTATGGCTACACCTTC	CASSFGLGSYGYTF
TRBV6-5	NA	NA	TRBJ1-2	TGTGCCAGCAAGCCAGGGGCTAACTATGGCTACACCTTC	CASKPGANYGYTF
TRBV30	TRBD1	NA	TRBJ1-2	TGTGCCTGCCTGACAGGGGGCTCGAATGTTGGTGGCTACACCTTC	CACLTGGSNVGGYTF
TRBV11-2	NA	few	TRBJ2-7	TGTGCCAGCAGCTTAGTGACTAGGGGCTGGGAGCAGTACTTC	CASSLVTRGWEQYF
TRBV15	TRBD1	NA	TRBJ1-5	TGTGCCACCAGCAGAGATCGCCAGGGGGCGGGTCAGCCCCAGCATTTT	CATSRDRQGAGQPQHF
TRBV10-3	TRBD1	NA	TRBJ1-1	TGTGCCATCAGTGGGCCCCCAGGACAGGGGGCTCGTGGAGCTTTCTTT	CAISGPPGQGARGAFF
TRBV5-1	TRBD2	NA	TRBJ2-7	TGCGCCAGCAGCTTCACTAGCGGGGGGGTCTACGAGCAGTACTTC	CASSFTSGGVYEQYF
TRBV5-8	NA	NA	TRBJ1-3	TGTGCCAGCAGCAAGGGGGATGGGTCTGGAAACACCATATATTTT	CASSKGDGSGNTIYF
TRBV5-6	TRBD1	few	TRBJ1-6	TGTGCCAGCAGGCCGACAGGGGATAATTCACCCCTCCACTTT	CASRPTGDNSPLHF
TRBV5-1	TRBD2	NA	TRBJ2-3	TGCGCCAGCAGCCAAACTAGCGGGGGGGCGGCAGATACGCAGTATTTT	CASSQTSGGAADTQYF
TRBV19	TRBD1	NA	TRBJ1-1	TGTGCCAGTAGTGGACAGGGTCAGACGTCATTGGACACTGAAGCTTTCTTT	CASSGQGQTSLDTEAFF
TRBV19	TRBD2	NA	TRBJ2-1	TGTGCCAGTAAAGAGGCGGCGGGGGGATCCAATGAGCAGTTCTTC	CASKEAAGGSNEQFF
TRBV5-1	NA	NA	TRBJ1-3	TGCGCCAGCAGCTTGGGGCCGGGACTGTCAAACACCATATATTTT	CASSLGPGLSNTIYF